This T cell receptor (beta chain) was identified in a study of identical twins. Trimming took 3 bases from V and 4 from J; bases not matched to a gene: 6. CDR1 and CDR2 from the germline V gene are SGHAT and FQNNGV. The CDR3 totals 17 residues. About this clonotype itself: Its specificity is not known.

General observations from the study: Twin sharing of out-of-frame TCR alpha was underestimated by models in monozygotic pairs. Because invariant MAIT and iNKT cells could be present, zero-insertion analyses could be partly confounded. A lower insertion count was a feature of abundant cord blood beta clonotypes, with no such feature in memory repertoires.

In TCRdb, the 5' RACE reads were re-called with MiXCR into one record per CDR3 protein. This table has approximately 490,000 distinct CDR3 sequences, approximately 20% appearing once. The data were also submitted as part of a second study, on yellow fever vaccine responses in identical twins.

The clonotype comes from a woman between 18 and 30 years old in good health. This chain links TRBV11-2 with TRBJ2-1; the match to TRBD2 covers 13 bases. The sequenced sample consisted of CD4+ T cells sorted from blood. The CDR3 DNA follows: TGTGCCAGCAGCTTGAGGACTAGCGGGAGCCTATACAATGAGCAGTTCTTC. Translating gives CASSLRTSGSLYNEQFF.